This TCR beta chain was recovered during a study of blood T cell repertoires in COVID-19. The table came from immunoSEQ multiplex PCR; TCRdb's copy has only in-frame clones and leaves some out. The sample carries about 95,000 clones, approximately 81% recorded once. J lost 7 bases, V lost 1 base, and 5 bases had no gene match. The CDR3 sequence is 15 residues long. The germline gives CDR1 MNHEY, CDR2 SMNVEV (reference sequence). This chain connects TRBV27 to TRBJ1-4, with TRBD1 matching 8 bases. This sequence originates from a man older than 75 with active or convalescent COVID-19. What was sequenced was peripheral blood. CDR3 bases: TGTGCCAGCAGTTTATTTACAGGGGGAGGTGAAAAACTGTTTTTT. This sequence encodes CASSLFTGGGEKLFF. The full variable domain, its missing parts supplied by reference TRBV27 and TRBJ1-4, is EAQVTQNPRYLITVTGKKLTVTCSQNMNHEYMSWYRQDPGLGLRQIYYSMNVEVTDKGDVPEGYKVSRKEKRNFPLILESPSPNQTSLYFCASSLFTGGGEKLFFGSGTQLSVL.